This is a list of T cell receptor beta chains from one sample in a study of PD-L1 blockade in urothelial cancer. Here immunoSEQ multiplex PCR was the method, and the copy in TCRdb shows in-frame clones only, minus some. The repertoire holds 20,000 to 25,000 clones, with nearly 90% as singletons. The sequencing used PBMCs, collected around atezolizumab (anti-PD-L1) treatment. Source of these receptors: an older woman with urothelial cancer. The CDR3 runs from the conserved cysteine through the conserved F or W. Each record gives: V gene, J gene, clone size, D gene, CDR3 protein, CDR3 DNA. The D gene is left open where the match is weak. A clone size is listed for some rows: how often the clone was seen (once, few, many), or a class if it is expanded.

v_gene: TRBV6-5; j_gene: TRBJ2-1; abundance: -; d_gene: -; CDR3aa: CATRTRNEQFF; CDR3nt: TGTGCCACCCGTACACGAAATGAGCAGTTCTTC
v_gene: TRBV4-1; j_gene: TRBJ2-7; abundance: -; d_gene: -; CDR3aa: CASSFLGTASYEQYF; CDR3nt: TGCGCCAGCAGCTTTTTAGGGACTGCCTCCTACGAGCAGTACTTC
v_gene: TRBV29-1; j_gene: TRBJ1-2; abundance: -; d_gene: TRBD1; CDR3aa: CSVGFRQGIYGYTF; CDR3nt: TGCAGCGTTGGCTTCAGACAGGGTATCTATGGCTACACCTTC
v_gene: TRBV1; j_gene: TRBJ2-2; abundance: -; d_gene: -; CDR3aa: CTSSSRQIKGYTGELFF; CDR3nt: TGCACCAGTAGCTCTCGACAGATTAAGGGATACACCGGGGAGCTGTTTTTT
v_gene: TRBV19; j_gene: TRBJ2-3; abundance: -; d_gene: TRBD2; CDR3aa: CASSVAGSTDTQYF; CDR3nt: TGTGCCAGTAGTGTAGCGGGGAGCACAGATACGCAGTATTTT
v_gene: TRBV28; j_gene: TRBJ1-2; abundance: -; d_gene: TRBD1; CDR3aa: CASSLGQGYGYTF; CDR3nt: TGTGCCAGCAGTTTGGGACAGGGGTATGGCTACACCTTC
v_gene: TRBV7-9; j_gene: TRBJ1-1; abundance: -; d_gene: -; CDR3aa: CASSLGAGNTEAFF; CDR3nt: TGTGCCAGCAGCTTAGGGGCAGGGAACACTGAAGCTTTCTTT
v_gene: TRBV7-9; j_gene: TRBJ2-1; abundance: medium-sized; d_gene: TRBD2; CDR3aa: CASSLGLAINEQFF; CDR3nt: TGTGCCAGCAGCTTAGGACTAGCGATCAATGAGCAGTTCTTC
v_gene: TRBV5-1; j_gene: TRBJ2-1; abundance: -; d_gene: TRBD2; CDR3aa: CASRRTSGTNNEQFF; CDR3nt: TGCGCCAGCAGAAGGACTAGCGGGACAAACAATGAGCAGTTCTTC
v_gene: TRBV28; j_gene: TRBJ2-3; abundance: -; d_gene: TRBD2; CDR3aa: CASSTARTSGSTDTQYF; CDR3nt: TGTGCCAGCAGCACAGCCCGGACTAGCGGAAGCACAGATACGCAGTATTTT